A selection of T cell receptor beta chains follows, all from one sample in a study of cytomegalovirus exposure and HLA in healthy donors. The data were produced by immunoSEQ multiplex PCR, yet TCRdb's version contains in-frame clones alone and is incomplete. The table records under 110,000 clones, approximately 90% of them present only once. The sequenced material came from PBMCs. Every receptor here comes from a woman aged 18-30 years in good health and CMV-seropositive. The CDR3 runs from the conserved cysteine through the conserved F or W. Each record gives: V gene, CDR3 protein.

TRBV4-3 CASSQDTGNSPLHF
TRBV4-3 CASSHGLTVSRSGANVLTF
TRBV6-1 CASMSGSRSYEQYF
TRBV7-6 CATRRAGYASGGSHEQYF
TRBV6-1 CASSKSPGETEAFF
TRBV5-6 CASSSPGKNYGYTF
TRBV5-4 CASSLEGTGPSGQYF
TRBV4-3 CASSQDWPASTDTQYF
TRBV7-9 CASSLTGFNSPLHF
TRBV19 CASSTTTGPLRKETQYF
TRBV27 CASTGRASGGDTQYF
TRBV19 CATNSGGAYNSPLHF
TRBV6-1 CASTSFSSRAYF
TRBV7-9 CASSLGQGGPGNTIYF
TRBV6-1 CASSEGWGLRGGYTF
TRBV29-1 CSVEQGKTSTDTQYF
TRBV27 CASATTGLNEQFF
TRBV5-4 CASSQVQGEKLFF
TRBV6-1 CATTGDTYGYTF
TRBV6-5 CASRSVNSPLHF
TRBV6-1 CASGTDSSTEAFF
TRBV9 CASSVGGRGPAFF
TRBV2 CASSEKIGQFF
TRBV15 CATSRSAGAGTDTQYF
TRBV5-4 CASSLDPGGEAHGYTF
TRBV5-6 CASSLEAAGARQETQYF
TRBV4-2 CASSLSISTGGDGYTF
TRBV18 CASSPRQGPTDTQYF
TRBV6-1 CASSVGGGTEAFF
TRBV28 CASTVGQGALGQYF
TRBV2 CASRDNLYTDTQYF
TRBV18 CASSPGSGGAADTQYF
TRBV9 CASSVDLTGDEQYF
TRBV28 CASSLLGGKPDTEAFF
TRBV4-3 CASSQDRVREKLFF
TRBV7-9 CASSTRQENTEAFF
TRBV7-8 CASSLVQGSQPQHF
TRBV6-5 CASSYDGQDEAFF
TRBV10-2 CASSDRFFQPQHF
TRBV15 CATSSQGGQETQYF
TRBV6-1 CASSEGEFRPKFGSEQFF
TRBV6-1 CASETGRLDYEQYF
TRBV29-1 CSVPDRGRPEAFF
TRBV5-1 CASSFASGVQETQYF
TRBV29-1 CSVVALLRGFNGYTF
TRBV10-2 CASRPEQGEDEKLFF
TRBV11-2 CASSLGAGGGSPLHF
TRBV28 CASSFIGGNQPQHF
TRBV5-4 CASSGQGGYHYGYTF
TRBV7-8 CASRPTRVAGGNEQFF
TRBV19 CASSISLALTGELFF